Given below is one TCR beta chain in context. The table came from immunoSEQ multiplex PCR; TCRdb's copy has only in-frame clones and leaves some out. Here the sample spans 150,000 to 200,000 clones, around 80% being singletons. This entry comes from a study of blood T cell repertoires in COVID-19. Germline CDR1 reads MDHEN; CDR2 reads SYDVKM. V lost 1 base to trimming and J lost 4 bases; unmatched junction nucleotides: 5. The CDR3 is made up of 15 amino acids. Sequenced input: peripheral blood. This receptor was taken from a man between 65 and 80 years old with active or convalescent COVID-19. The gene calls are TRBV28 and TRBJ1-2; TRBD1 agrees at 8 bases. CDR3 sequence: CASSLSRGPVYGYTF. The DNA of the CDR3 is TGTGCCAGCAGTTTATCCAGGGGGCCGGTCTATGGCTACACCTTC.